The TCR beta chain under discussion was sequenced for a study of blood T cell repertoires in COVID-19. In the study overall: Samples came from the United States, Italy and Spain, spanning acute and convalescent COVID-19. PBMCs, B-cell-depleted T cells, or T cells were the source of the cDNA or gDNA that made up the material.

Original processing methods: Nucleated cell counts were estimated from reference gene primer amplification. Clones were read by immunoSEQ multiplex PCR, and TCRdb kept only the in-frame ones, dropping some. V and J calls and clone size are given by that table; D and trimming were obtained from the DNA. Of some 120,000 clones listed, almost 85% are singletons. V lost 4 bases, J lost 8 bases, and 7 bases stayed unmatched. The germline gives CDR1 MNHEY, CDR2 SVGAGI. This CDR3 spans 13 amino acids. This clone was counted only a few times. This TCR was recovered from a woman in her twenties or thirties who had recovered from COVID-19. This chain joins TRBV6-5 and TRBJ1-2; 7 nucleotides match TRBD1. Sample: peripheral blood. Here the CDR3 DNA reads TGTGCCAGCAGTTCCGGTACAGGGGTCGGCTACACCTTC. This encodes CASSSGTGVGYTF.